This is a list of T cell receptor beta chains from one sample in a study of regulatory T cells in long-lasting Graves disease. MiXCR was run by TCRdb on the multiplex PCR reads, yielding one entry per CDR3 protein. The table includes more than 450,000 distinct CDR3 sequences, 16% detected once. The same data also contributed to another study, on T cells in Graves' hyperthyroidism and ophthalmopathy.

The material sequenced was peripheral blood mononuclear cells (PBMCs), taken at new diagnosis, from a patient treated with antithyroid drugs. Every receptor here comes from a man between 35 and 55 years old with Graves disease. CDR3s include the opening cysteine and the closing phenylalanine or tryptophan. A D gene is named only where the DNA matches it firmly. Clone sizes are given selectively: once, few, many, or a class where the clone is expanded.

TRBV6-2/TRBV6-3	TRBJ2-1	-	many	TGTGCCAGCAGTTACGGACGGGAGGGGGCGCAGTTCTTC	CASSYGREGAQFF
TRBV20-1	TRBJ2-5	TRBD1	many	TGCAGTGCTAGGGGGACAGATCAAGAGACCCAGTACTTC	CSARGTDQETQYF
TRBV10-2	TRBJ2-7	TRBD1	few	TGCGCCAGCAGTGAGTCTCAGGGGGTTTCCTACGAGCAGTACTTC	CASSESQGVSYEQYF
TRBV18	TRBJ1-5	TRBD1	few	TGTGCCAGCTCAGAGACAGGGAGCAATCAGCCCCAGCATTTT	CASSETGSNQPQHF
TRBV10-3	TRBJ2-1	TRBD2	once	TGTGCCATCAGTGGATTAGCGGGAGACGTGAGCTCCTACAATGAGCAGTTCTTC	CAISGLAGDVSSYNEQFF
TRBV28	TRBJ2-7	-	many	TGTGCCAGCAGTTTATCGGGCGAGCAGTACTTC	CASSLSGEQYF
TRBV29-1	TRBJ2-7	TRBD2	-	TGCAGCGTTGAAGAAATTGGGGGAGGGAGCTCCTACGAGCAGTACTTC	CSVEEIGGGSSYEQYF
TRBV2	TRBJ1-6	-	-	TGTGCCAGCAGTTCGATGCAGGCGAATAATTCACCCCTCCACTTT	CASSSMQANNSPLHF
TRBV6-1	TRBJ2-2	-	-	TGTGCCAGCAAGGACACACTGAACACCGGGGAGCTGTTTTTT	CASKDTLNTGELFF
TRBV11-2	TRBJ2-7	TRBD1	many	TGTGCCAGCAGCTTAGATCACGGGACAGGGGGCTACGAGCAGTACTTC	CASSLDHGTGGYEQYF
TRBV7-9	TRBJ1-2	-	many	TGTGCCAGCAGCGAAGAATTGGTGGACTATGGCTACACCTTC	CASSEELVDYGYTF
TRBV2	TRBJ2-1	-	many	TGTGCCAGCAGTGTAGGGCAGAGGGTTGAGCAGTTCTTC	CASSVGQRVEQFF
TRBV7-3	TRBJ2-4	TRBD2	-	TGTGCCAGCAGCTCCTTCGGGGGGCGACTAGCGGGTGGCAAAAACATTCAGTACTTC	CASSSFGGRLAGGKNIQYF
TRBV29-1	TRBJ2-5	-	-	TGCAGCGTTTCCAGGGACTCAGAGACCCAGTACTTC	CSVSRDSETQYF
TRBV3-1	TRBJ1-1	-	many	TGTGCCAGCAGCCAAGTCGGGCCTGCTGAAGCTTTCTTT	CASSQVGPAEAFF
TRBV6-1	TRBJ1-2	TRBD1	-	TGTGCCAGCAGAACCGGGACAGGGAGGTATGGCTACACCTTC	CASRTGTGRYGYTF
TRBV20-1	TRBJ2-3	TRBD2	many	TGCAGTGCCATATCCTGGGGACTAAACACAGATACGCAGTATTTT	CSAISWGLNTDTQYF
TRBV5-1	TRBJ2-1	-	many	TGCGCCAGCAGCTTGATCTTGGCGAGCTCCTACAATGAGCAGTTCTTC	CASSLILASSYNEQFF
TRBV10-1	TRBJ2-3	-	-	TGCGCCAGCAGTTCCTCCGGAGACGATACGCAGTATTTT	CASSSSGDDTQYF
TRBV6-1	TRBJ1-1	TRBD1	many	TGTGCCAGCAGAGAGGGACAGGGGAACACTGAAGCTTTCTTT	CASREGQGNTEAFF
TRBV6-2/TRBV6-3	TRBJ2-3	TRBD2	many	TGTGCCAGCAGTTACAGCGGGACTAGCACAGATACGCAGTATTTT	CASSYSGTSTDTQYF
TRBV2	TRBJ2-5	TRBD1	-	TGTGCTATACTCCGGGACAGACAAGAGACCCAGTACTTC	CAILRDRQETQYF
TRBV3-1	TRBJ2-7	-	many	TGTGCCAGCAGCCAACTGGGCGAGCAGTACTTC	CASSQLGEQYF